This T cell receptor beta chain stems from a study of OX40 agonist ivuxolimab in advanced cancers. Study conclusions and caveats: Clonal expansion was among the lowest in partial responders at 0.1-3.0 mg/kg, especially CD8+. Expanded clones tended on average to be more numerous among CD8+ T cells than CD4+.

Clones were read by immunoSEQ multiplex PCR, and TCRdb kept only the in-frame ones, dropping some. This table has nearly 95,000 clones, under 95% appearing once. With autoimmune disease history or systemic immunosuppression, patients were excluded. With baseline, cycle 4 day 1, and cycle 7 day 1 as timepoints, blood was sampled. Trimming cost V 2 bases and J 7 bases, with 7 bases left between them. CDR1 and CDR2 (germline): SGHNT, YYREEE (reference sequence). The CDR3 covers 12 residues. To note about this clone: Its specificity is not known.

The source was CD4+ or CD8+ T cells sorted from blood, collected in a trial of the OX40 agonist ivuxolimab. The TCR originated in an adult with an advanced solid tumor such as melanoma, head and neck, liver or kidney cancer. This sequence joins TRBV5-4 and TRBJ2-1, with D tentatively TRBD1 or TRBD2 (5 bases each). The CDR3 spells CASSFEGNEQFF. CDR3 coding DNA: TGTGCCAGCAGCTTTGAGGGGAATGAGCAGTTCTTC.